This TCR beta chain emerged from a study of Tregs in tolerant kidney transplant recipients. In regard to this clone: Its antigen is still unknown.

Sequencing was performed with immunoSEQ multiplex PCR; in TCRdb, only in-frame clones are kept and a portion is missing. Across around 48,000 clones, the top ten clones capture 0.7% to 0.95% of the sample. Study-wide results and caveats: Changing PCR primers prevented nucleotide comparison between some patients' samples.

The TCR comes from a human donor who received a combined kidney and bone marrow transplant. The sample here was CD4+ T cells from blood, taken before the transplant.

The DNA read from the CDR3 is TGTGCCAGTAGTATACAGGCAACCAATCAGCCC. Translating gives CASSIQATNQP. The full-length CDR3 reads as CASSIQATNQPQHF. The rearrangement links TRBV19 to TRBJ1-5, with D uncertain. The CDR3 end falls 3 residues outside the read, so it is completed with the germline J gene. The CDR3 spans 14 residues. The V end was cut by 2 bases, the J end by 3 bases, with 8 bases between. Germline loops: CDR1 LNHDA, CDR2 SQIVND (reference sequence).